The 18 T cell receptor beta chains given below trace back to one sample, sequenced in a study of post-analysis software for immune sequencing data. Overall study results and limits: Controls showed lower frequencies than patients for a few TRBV segments, and TRBV5-6, TRBV5-1 and TRBV20-1 were among these.

No antigen has been identified for these receptors. Unique molecular identifiers had been added to the TCR beta cDNA libraries. In TCRdb, the PCR reads were re-called with MiXCR into one record per CDR3 protein. The sample has about 460,000 distinct CDR3 sequences, around 40% seen once. What was sequenced was blood. The receptors come from a girl aged 5-17 years with multiple sclerosis.

This clonotype was found a few times. The chain links TRBV3-1 to TRBJ2-7; a possible D gene is TRBD1 (6 bases). The germline V gene encodes CDR1 LGHDT and CDR2 YNNKEL (reference sequence). The CDR3 is 14 amino acids. Trimming removed 3 bases at V and 1 base at J, with 10 bases between. The CDR3 loop reads CASSQQDSSYEQYF. The CDR3 nucleotides read TGTGCCAGCAGCCAGCAGGACAGTTCCTACGAGCAGTACTTC.

The V gene is TRBV7-6, the J gene TRBJ2-6, with D perhaps matching TRBD2 (5 bases). V was trimmed by 10 bases and J by 1 base, leaving 17 bases between them. Germline-derived CDR1 and CDR2 are SGHVS and FNYEAQ. This CDR3 has 16 residues. The CDR3 here is CATSGLGESGANVLTF. For the CDR3, the DNA is TGTGCCACCTCCGGGCTCGGGGAGTCTGGGGCCAACGTCCTGACTTTC.

This clonotype has just a few counts. The chain employs TRBV7-2 and TRBJ2-3; 13 nucleotides agree with TRBD2. This CDR3 region has 15 residues. J lost 7 bases, V lost 5 bases, and 6 bases had no gene match. CDR1 SGHTA and CDR2 FQGNSA come from the germline V gene. CDR3 region: CASSEGLAGTNTQYF. The CDR3 DNA is TGTGCCAGCAGCGAGGGACTAGCGGGAACAAATACGCAGTATTTT.

This chain uses TRBV29-1 with TRBJ2-7; D uncertain. Germline V gene data show CDR1 as SQVTM and CDR2 as ANQGSEA. The CDR3 sequence is 11 residues long. The V and J ends lost 2 bases and 12 bases respectively, with 14 bases between them. The CDR3 loop is CSVEQNGGWYF. In nucleotides, the CDR3 is TGCAGCGTTGAACAGAACGGCGGCTGGTACTTC.

The chain couples TRBV4-3 to TRBJ2-7, with 7 positions matching TRBD2. With 0 bases clipped from V and 3 bases from J, the junction kept 14 bases outside the gene matches. Germline-derived CDR1 and CDR2 are LGHNA and YSLEER. The CDR3 has 18 residues. CDR3 in amino acids: CASSQEIGGEAEGYEQYF. The CDR3 DNA is TGCGCCAGCAGCCAAGAGATTGGGGGGGAAGCGGAGGGCTACGAGCAGTACTTC.

In this sample, this clonotype turned up a few times. V is TRBV4-1 and J is TRBJ2-7, with D perhaps matching TRBD2 (6 bases). Trimming removed 2 bases from V and 1 base from J, with 9 bases in between. The CDR3 spans 14 residues. Per the germline V gene, CDR1 is MGHRA and CDR2 is YSYEKL. This chain's CDR3 is CASSQLGRSYEQYF. The CDR3 nucleotides are TGCGCCAGCAGCCAACTCGGGAGATCCTACGAGCAGTACTTC.

CDR3 amino acids: CASSQESHEQFF. The CDR3 bases are TGTGCCAGCAGCCAAGAGAGTCATGAGCAGTTCTTC. This rearrangement joins TRBV3-1 to TRBJ2-1; D gene unclear. V was cut by 0 bases and J by 8 bases, with 5 bases left in between. Germline values: CDR1 LGHDT, CDR2 YNNKEL (reference sequence). The CDR3 length is 12 residues.

This clonotype was recorded many times. A read error may account for a junction end that differs from germline. V gene TRBV5-1 combines with J gene TRBJ2-5, with 7 bases aligning to TRBD1. The CDR3 covers 14 residues. Germline V gene sequence: CDR1 SGHRS, CDR2 YFSETQ. CDR3: CASSPRTGQETQYF. The CDR3 DNA reads TGTGCCAGCAGTCCCCGGACAGGCCAAGAGACCCAGTACTTC.

In DNA, the CDR3 is TGTGCCAGCAGCTTAGAGGCAGAATACAATGAGCAGTTCTTC. Its translation: CASSLEAEYNEQFF. The chain links TRBV7-2 to TRBJ2-1; the D is unclear. The CDR3 is made up of 14 amino acids. V was pared by 1 base and J by 4 bases, with 8 bases between. Germline CDR1 reads SGHTA; CDR2 reads FQGNSA.

V and J are TRBV20-1 and TRBJ2-7; D is perhaps TRBD2 (6 bases). Looked up from germline, CDR1 is DFQATT and CDR2 is SNEGSKA (reference sequence). V gave up 3 bases and J gave up 2 bases, with 20 bases separating them. The CDR3 spans 16 residues. The CDR3 sequence: CSASGTSLSLTYEQYF. Here the CDR3 DNA reads TGCAGTGCTAGTGGGACTTCTCTCTCTCTAACCTACGAGCAGTACTTC.

Turning to this clonotype: One base away lies a much larger clone, so this may be a sequencing read error. This chain joins TRBV29-1 and TRBJ2-7; 7 bases fit TRBD1. Germline V CDR1 and CDR2: SQVTM, ANQGSEA. The CDR3 has 14 residues. The CDR3 loop reads CGVRQGQDSYEQYF. The CDR3, as DNA: TGCGGCGTCCGACAGGGACAAGATTCCTACGAGCAGTACTTC.

The chain has TRBV12-3 or TRBV12-4 and TRBJ2-5; 10 positions match TRBD2. The end of the DNA aligns better with TRBJ2-7, so the J call may be wrong. The CDR3 extends over 14 amino acids. The CDR3 loop reads CASSFASGSYEQYF. The CDR3 DNA follows: TGTGCCAGCAGTTTCGCTAGCGGGAGTTACGAGCAGTACTTC.

The chain couples TRBV7-9 to TRBJ2-1; 9 positions match TRBD2. Losses at the gene ends were 5 bases for V and 7 bases for J; bases not matched to a gene: 9. The CDR3 length is 15 residues. Germline V lookup: CDR1 SEHNR, CDR2 FQNEAQ (reference sequence). CDR3 coding DNA: TGTGCCAGCAGCGCGGTATTAGCGGGGGAGAATGAGCAGTTCTTC. Encoded protein: CASSAVLAGENEQFF.

The chain uses TRBV11-2 and TRBJ1-2; D might be TRBD1 (5 bases). CDR3 length equals 14 residues. V was trimmed by 0 bases and J by 4 bases, leaving 9 bases between them. The germline gives CDR1 SGHAT, CDR2 FQNNGV. The CDR3 DNA follows: TGTGCCAGCAGCTTAGATGACAGCTTCTATGGCTACACCTTC. This codes for CASSLDDSFYGYTF.

This sequence joins TRBV6-1 and TRBJ2-3, with 12 bases fitting TRBD2. Per the germline V gene, CDR1 is MNHNS and CDR2 is SASEGT. This CDR3 is 16 amino acids long. Losses at the gene ends were 6 bases for V and 1 base for J; bases not matched to a gene: 5. This CDR3 is CASSVLAGGGTDTQYF. The DNA for the CDR3 is TGTGCCAGCAGCGTACTAGCGGGAGGAGGCACAGATACGCAGTATTTT.

This rearrangement joins TRBV12-3 or TRBV12-4 to TRBJ2-5; 7 positions match TRBD2. The CDR3 spans 14 residues. V was pared by 3 bases and J by 5 bases, with 6 bases of the junction left unmatched. The chain's CDR3 is CASSLVVGRETQYF. DNA for the CDR3: TGTGCCAGCAGTTTGGTTGTCGGGAGGGAGACCCAGTACTTC.

The V call is TRBV10-2, the J call TRBJ1-6, with a possible D match to TRBD1 (6 bases). The V end lost 6 bases, the J end lost 6 bases, and 6 bases lay between the germline ends. The germline V gene has CDR1 WSHSY and CDR2 SAAADI. This CDR3 has 12 residues. The CDR3 spells CASRQGNSPLHF. The DNA for the CDR3 is TGCGCCAGCAGACAGGGTAATTCACCCCTCCACTTT.

The V call is TRBV27, the J call TRBJ2-5; weak D call: TRBD1 (7 bases). The CDR3 is 15 amino acids. V dropped 3 bases and J dropped 11 bases, with 22 bases sitting between them. The germline V gene has CDR1 MNHEY and CDR2 SMNVEV (reference sequence). CDR3 sequence (DNA): TGTGCCAGCAGTTTTTTGAGCGGAGGGGGCAATGAGCAGTACTTC. Its translation: CASSFLSGGGNEQYF.